The 29 T cell receptor beta chains below all came from one sample that was sequenced in a study of blood T cell repertoires in COVID-19. Measured with immunoSEQ multiplex PCR; TCRdb has only the in-frame clones, and not every one. The sample consists of about 110,000 clones, 76% of them appearing once. Sample: peripheral blood. These TCRs come from a man older than 75 with COVID-19, enrolled during active disease.

This clone appeared once. The CDR3 DNA follows: TGTGCCAGCAGCGTAGGACCAGGGAACTACGAGCAGTACTTC. This sequence encodes CASSVGPGNYEQYF. V gene TRBV9 combines with J gene TRBJ2-7; possibly TRBD1 for D (5 bases). Trimming stripped 0 bases from V and 3 bases from J, with 10 bases between. This CDR3 comprises 14 residues. Germline-derived CDR1 and CDR2 are SGDLS and YYNGEE. Filled out from reference TRBV9 and TRBJ2-7, the complete variable domain reads DSGVTQTPKHLITATGQRVTLRCSPRSGDLSVYWYQQSLDQGLQFLIQYYNGEERAKGNILERFSAQQFPDLHSELNLSSLELGDSALYFCASSVGPGNYEQYFGPGTRLTVT.

In DNA form, the CDR3 reads TGTGCCAGCTCACCGCGGGGGACTAGCGGGAGTAAGGACACCGGGGAGCTGTTTTTT. Residues: CASSPRGTSGSKDTGELFF. The chain has TRBV18 and TRBJ2-2; 14 bases line up with TRBD2. Germline loops: CDR1 KGHSH, CDR2 LQKENI. This CDR3 has 19 amino acids. The junction had 9 bases not matched to a gene; V was cut back by 3 bases and J by 3 bases.

This clone turned up a few times. This sequence joins TRBV12-3 or TRBV12-4 and TRBJ1-2, with 7 nucleotides matching TRBD1. The CDR3 is made up of 13 amino acids. J gave up 3 bases and V 9 bases, and 7 bases lay outside the gene matches. The CDR3 here is CASGTVRDYGYTF. The DNA of the CDR3 is TGTGCCAGTGGGACAGTAAGGGACTATGGCTACACCTTC.

This chain uses TRBV6-6 with TRBJ1-6; D unclear. The V end lost 2 bases, the J end lost 5 bases, and 10 bases lay between the germline ends. There are 15 residues in the CDR3. Germline CDR1 MNHNY, CDR2 SVGAGI (reference sequence). The CDR3 nucleotides read TGTGCCAGCAGTTACGAGGGTGTGGATAATTCACCCCTCCACTTT. It yields the protein CASSYEGVDNSPLHF.

This clone was counted between two and nine times. This chain connects TRBV7-6 to TRBJ2-2; the match to TRBD2 covers 11 bases. Germline CDR1 and CDR2: SGHVS and FNYEAQ. After removal of 0 bases from V and 4 bases from J, the junction contained 7 bases not matched to a gene. This CDR3 contains 18 residues. CDR3 bases: TGTGCCAGCAGCTTAGCGGGACTAGCGGAGTCCCTCACCGGGGAGCTGTTTTTT. As protein: CASSLAGLAESLTGELFF.

This rearrangement joins TRBV6-6 to TRBJ2-7; TRBD2 matches at 7 bases. Per the germline V gene, CDR1 is MNHNY and CDR2 is SVGAGI (reference sequence). Germline trimming cut 5 bases from V and 3 bases from J; bases unmatched to any gene: 4. The CDR3 length is 13 residues. The CDR3 protein is CASSLAAYYEQYF. The DNA for the CDR3 is TGTGCCAGCAGTCTAGCGGCGTACTACGAGCAGTACTTC.

As DNA, the CDR3 is TGTGCCAGCAGTTTAAGGACAGGTTGGGAAAAACTGTTTTTT. Residues: CASSLRTGWEKLFF. This rearrangement joins TRBV27 to TRBJ1-4, with 7 bases lining up with TRBD1. CDR3 size: 14 residues. V gave up 2 bases and J gave up 8 bases; unmatched junction bases: 5. Per germline, CDR1 MNHEY and CDR2 SMNVEV (reference sequence).

J is TRBJ1-3 and V is TRBV6-1; no reliable D call. The CDR3 extends over 15 amino acids. Per germline, CDR1 MNHNS and CDR2 SASEGT. V was pared by 1 base and J by 2 bases, with 9 bases between. CDR3 region: CASSEVAAAGNTIYF. For the CDR3, the DNA is TGTGCCAGCAGTGAAGTGGCCGCGGCTGGAAACACCATATATTTT.

This clone was observed a few times. The chain uses TRBV6-5 and TRBJ1-1; D may be TRBD1 (6 bases). The CDR3 runs 11 residues. Trimming left V 8 bases short and J 11 bases short, with 15 bases between. Germline-derived CDR1 and CDR2 are MNHEY and SVGAGI. In DNA, the CDR3 is TGTGCCAGCTATACAGGGCTCTACGCTTTCTTT. Its protein is CASYTGLYAFF.

The chain employs TRBV28 and TRBJ2-1, with D possibly TRBD1 on 6 matching bases. This CDR3 region has 13 residues. Germline CDR1 reads MDHEN; CDR2 reads SYDVKM. Trimming removed 4 bases from V and 10 bases from J, with 14 bases in between. The CDR3 region is CASSSARDIEQFF. The DNA of the CDR3 is TGTGCCAGCAGTTCGGCTCGGGACATAGAGCAGTTCTTC.

This chain uses TRBV5-1 with TRBJ2-2; no reliable D call. Germline CDR1 is SGHRS and CDR2 is YFSETQ. CDR3 size: 14 residues. The V and J ends lost 0 bases and 4 bases respectively, with 7 bases between them. In DNA, the CDR3 is TGCGCCAGCAGCTTGGACAGTCTCACCGGGGAGCTGTTTTTT. This gives the protein CASSLDSLTGELFF.

Notes on this clone: An end of the junction differs from the germline gene, which may be a read error. This chain links TRBV3-1 (or the pseudogene TRBV3-2) with TRBJ2-5, with D perhaps TRBD1 (5 bases). Germline assignment: CDR1 LGHDT and CDR2 YNNKEL (reference sequence). CDR3 length: 14 residues. CDR3 DNA: TGTGCCAGCAGCCAGACTTCTGAATTTTATAAACAGGACTTC. It encodes CASSQTSEFYKQDF.

CDR3 sequence reads: CASSPRDRGQDDEQFF. In DNA, the CDR3 is TGTGCCAGCAGCCCCAGGGACAGGGGGCAAGATGATGAGCAGTTCTTC. The V and J genes are TRBV7-8 and TRBJ2-1, with 12 bases that match TRBD1. The germline CDR1 and CDR2 sequences are SGHVS and FQNEAQ. The CDR3 runs to 16 residues. The ends lost 5 bases at V and 8 bases at J; junction bases unmatched: 10.

This chain joins TRBV28 and TRBJ1-1; 9 bases map to TRBD1. J lost 7 bases, V lost 5 bases, and 5 bases had no gene match. Germline V gene data show CDR1 as MDHEN and CDR2 as SYDVKM. The CDR3 sequence is 13 residues long. The CDR3 sequence: CASSPGTGLEAFF. DNA for the CDR3: TGTGCCAGCAGTCCCGGGACAGGGCTTGAAGCTTTCTTT.

This rearrangement joins TRBV27 to TRBJ2-7; 8 bases map to TRBD1. V lost 11 bases to trimming and J lost 4 bases; unmatched junction nucleotides: 7. There are 12 residues in the CDR3. The germline V gene encodes CDR1 MNHEY and CDR2 SMNVEV (reference sequence). This chain's CDR3 is CARGQGTYEQYF. As DNA, the CDR3 is TGTGCCCGCGGACAGGGTACGTACGAGCAGTACTTC.

This clone has a handful of counts. The gene calls are TRBV29-1 and TRBJ2-3; 10 bases line up with TRBD2. This CDR3 comprises 15 residues. Germline trimming cut 5 bases from V and 2 bases from J; bases unmatched to any gene: 7. CDR1 SQVTM and CDR2 ANQGSEA come from the germline V gene. CDR3 coding DNA: TGCAGCGTTACCGACACTAGCGGGACCACAGATACGCAGTATTTT. Translation: CSVTDTSGTTDTQYF.

The chain has TRBV4-1 and TRBJ1-1; no firm D call. This CDR3 comprises 19 residues. CDR1 MGHRA and CDR2 YSYEKL come from the germline V gene. The V end lost 0 bases, the J end lost 5 bases, and 25 bases lay between the germline ends. This CDR3 is CASSQDPAAAGLGGTEAFF. The CDR3 region has the DNA TGCGCCAGCAGCCAAGATCCTGCGGCAGCTGGCTTGGGAGGGACTGAAGCTTTCTTT.

This chain connects TRBV7-3 to TRBJ2-1, with 9 nucleotides matching TRBD2. The CDR3 runs to 15 residues. The trim removed 1 base at V and 6 bases at J, leaving 4 bases unmatched. Germline loops: CDR1 SGHTA, CDR2 FQGTGA. Written as DNA, the CDR3 is TGTGCCAGCAGCTTAAGGTTAGCGGGAGTCAATGAGCAGTTCTTC. Translated, it gives CASSLRLAGVNEQFF.

The rearrangement joins TRBV19 to TRBJ1-1, with D possibly matching TRBD1 (5 bases). V was shortened by 2 bases and J by 10 bases, with 11 bases between the two germline ends. Germline CDR1 is LNHDA and CDR2 is SQIVND (reference sequence). This CDR3 has 12 residues. In nucleotides, the CDR3 is TGTGCCAGTAGTATACTAGGCGGGGGAGCTTTCTTT. Translated: CASSILGGGAFF.

This clone was counted once. The CDR3 sequence: CASSFGQEETQYF. The CDR3 region has the DNA TGCGCCAGCAGCTTTGGACAGGAAGAGACCCAGTACTTC. The rearrangement links TRBV5-1 to TRBJ2-5, with 7 bases matching TRBD1. CDR3 length: 13 residues. V was pared by 2 bases and J by 3 bases, with 1 base of the junction left unmatched. Looked up from germline, CDR1 is SGHRS and CDR2 is YFSETQ.

This sequence joins TRBV7-8 and TRBJ1-1; 10 nucleotides line up with TRBD1. V shed 4 bases and J 5 bases; nucleotides not matched to a gene: 10. Germline lookup yields CDR1 SGHVS and CDR2 FQNEAQ. The CDR3 sequence is 16 residues long. CDR3 in amino acids: CASSSRDRGSGTEAFF. CDR3 sequence (DNA): TGTGCCAGCAGCTCCCGGGACAGGGGTAGTGGGACTGAAGCTTTCTTT. The variable domain in full, with the rest retrieved from reference TRBV7-8 and TRBJ1-1, is GAGVSQSPRYKVAKRGQDVALRCDPISGHVSLFWYQQALGQGPEFLTYFQNEAQLDKSGLPSDRFFAERPEGSVSTLKIQRTQQEDSAVYLCASSSRDRGSGTEAFFGQGTRLTVV.

The chain combines TRBV5-8 with TRBJ1-2, with D unclear. Germline lookup yields CDR1 SGHTS and CDR2 YDEGEE. The ends were cut back, 4 bases at V and 4 bases at J, with 14 bases in the middle. The CDR3 extends over 14 amino acids. The CDR3 DNA reads as TGTGCCAGCAGCACGGGTCTCGTATCCTATGGCTACACCTTC. Translating it yields CASSTGLVSYGYTF.

V usage is TRBV29-1 and J usage is TRBJ1-4, with 8 bases fitting TRBD1. V lost 0 bases and J lost 7; bases outside the gene matches: 4. This CDR3 spans 14 amino acids. Germline V gene data show CDR1 as SQVTM and CDR2 as ANQGSEA. The CDR3 here is CSVEEGTGGEKLFF. The CDR3 nucleotides are TGCAGCGTTGAAGAGGGGACAGGCGGTGAAAAACTGTTTTTT. The full variable domain, with the rest looked up from reference TRBV29-1 and TRBJ1-4, is SAVISQKPSRDICQRGTSLTIQCQVDSQVTMMFWYRQQPGQSLTLIATANQGSEATYESGFVIDKFPISRPNLTFSTLTVSNMSPEDSSIYLCSVEEGTGGEKLFFGSGTQLSVL.

The genes are TRBV13 and TRBJ2-2; 8 positions agree with TRBD1. Germline V CDR1 and CDR2: PRHDT, FYEKMQ (reference sequence). V lost 5 bases to trimming and J lost 4 bases; unmatched junction nucleotides: 9. The CDR3 sequence is 16 residues long. The CDR3 DNA sequence: TGTGCCAGCAGCCCGACAGGGGTAAGGAGCACCGGGGAGCTGTTTTTT. Amino acids: CASSPTGVRSTGELFF. Variable domain in full (rest from reference TRBV13 and TRBJ2-2): AAGVIQSPRHLIKEKRETATLKCYPIPRHDTVYWYQQGPGQDPQFLISFYEKMQSDKGSIPDRFSAQQFSDYHSELNMSSLELGDSALYFCASSPTGVRSTGELFFGEGSRLTVL.

This clone appeared a single time. This chain joins TRBV5-8 and TRBJ2-2, with D possibly being TRBD1 (5 bases). The ends were cut back, 5 bases at V and 0 bases at J, with 14 bases in the middle. Germline V lookup: CDR1 SGHTS, CDR2 YDEGEE. This CDR3 is 16 amino acids long. This CDR3 reads CASRRQTAANTGELFF. DNA for the CDR3: TGTGCCAGCAGACGTCAGACAGCCGCGAACACCGGGGAGCTGTTTTTT.

The chain links TRBV3-1 (or the pseudogene TRBV3-2) to TRBJ1-3, with unresolved D. From germline, CDR1 is LGHDT and CDR2 YNNKEL (reference sequence). Trimming removed 2 bases from V and 0 bases from J, with 5 bases in between. The CDR3 runs to 14 residues. CDR3 protein: CASSQSDSGNTIYF. The CDR3 nucleotides are TGTGCCAGCAGCCAAAGCGACTCTGGAAACACCATATATTTT.

In this sample, this clone turned up a few times. The chain links TRBV28 to TRBJ2-2, with a weak D call TRBD1 (6 bases). Trimming pared 3 bases from V and 5 bases from J, leaving 16 bases between. The CDR3 is 16 amino acids. Looked up from germline, CDR1 is MDHEN and CDR2 is SYDVKM. CDR3 sequence: CASSFETGRGTGELFF. CDR3 in DNA: TGTGCCAGCAGTTTCGAAACCGGCAGGGGAACCGGGGAGCTGTTTTTT.

The gene calls are TRBV7-3 and TRBJ2-3; the match to TRBD2 covers 10 bases. The germline CDR1 and CDR2 sequences are SGHTA and FQGTGA. The CDR3 is 16 amino acids. J lost 0 bases, V lost 5 bases, and 5 bases had no gene match. The DNA for the CDR3 is TGTGCCAGCAGCCCGGGACTAGCGCCTAGCACAGATACGCAGTATTTT. Amino acid sequence: CASSPGLAPSTDTQYF.

The sample holds a few counts of this clone. The rearrangement joins TRBV21-1 to TRBJ1-2; the D call in the table, TRBD1, was not verified against the DNA. TRBV21-1 has pseudogene status. The CDR3 is 14 amino acids. The DNA for the CDR3 is TGTGCCAGCAGCTCTCGGGCAGGGTACTATGGCTACACCTTC. This translates into CASSSRAGYYGYTF.